These T cell receptor beta chains were read from a single sample in a study of T cell repertoires in cytomegalovirus infection. TCRdb re-derived calls from the reads in MiXCR, one entry per CDR3 protein. The sample includes roughly 230,000 distinct CDR3 sequences, around 15% of them seen just once. The sequenced sample was CD8+ T cells from PBMCs. The receptor source for this set is a human donor in good health (CMV status not recorded). Some clones in this sample may be carry-over from other donors' samples. CDR3s include the opening cysteine and the closing phenylalanine or tryptophan. The order of the fields is D gene, J gene, V gene, clone size, CDR3 protein, CDR3 DNA. A D gene is named only where the DNA matches it firmly. Some rows have no size entry. The others give once, few or many, or a class for an expanded clone.

d_call: .; j_call: TRBJ2-1; v_call: TRBV7-9; clone_size: many; cdr3_aa: CASSPGGNEQFF; cdr3_nt: TGTGCCAGCAGCCCGGGTGGGAATGAGCAGTTCTTC
d_call: TRBD1; j_call: TRBJ1-2; v_call: TRBV7-9; clone_size: few; cdr3_aa: CASSFHLRGTANGYTF; cdr3_nt: TGTGCCAGCAGCTTTCACCTCCGAGGGACAGCGAATGGCTACACCTTC
d_call: TRBD1; j_call: TRBJ1-1; v_call: TRBV7-2; clone_size: many; cdr3_aa: CASSGQANTEAFF; cdr3_nt: TGTGCCAGCAGCGGACAGGCGAACACTGAAGCTTTCTTT
d_call: TRBD1; j_call: TRBJ1-6; v_call: TRBV5-4; clone_size: .; cdr3_aa: CASGDSLSPLHF; cdr3_nt: TGTGCCAGTGGGGACAGCTTATCACCCCTCCACTTT
d_call: TRBD1; j_call: TRBJ1-1; v_call: TRBV7-2; clone_size: many; cdr3_aa: CASSPQTGWTEAFF; cdr3_nt: TGTGCCAGCAGCCCCCAGACAGGGTGGACTGAAGCTTTCTTT
d_call: TRBD2; j_call: TRBJ2-7; v_call: TRBV2; clone_size: .; cdr3_aa: CASSGGYYEQYF; cdr3_nt: TGTGCCAGCAGCGGGGGGTACTACGAGCAGTACTTC
d_call: TRBD2; j_call: TRBJ2-1; v_call: TRBV15; clone_size: few; cdr3_aa: CATSRGLAGGLNEQFF; cdr3_nt: TGTGCCACCAGCAGAGGACTAGCGGGGGGGCTCAATGAGCAGTTCTTC
d_call: .; j_call: TRBJ2-1; v_call: TRBV28; clone_size: few; cdr3_aa: CASSTDSLPRSSYNEQFF; cdr3_nt: TGTGCCAGCAGCACGGACAGCCTACCTAGGTCTTCCTACAATGAGCAGTTCTTC
d_call: TRBD1; j_call: TRBJ1-2; v_call: TRBV24-1; clone_size: .; cdr3_aa: CATSDALQGRTGYGYTF; cdr3_nt: TGTGCCACCAGTGATGCACTACAGGGGAGGACGGGCTATGGCTACACCTTC
d_call: TRBD1; j_call: TRBJ1-2; v_call: TRBV6-5; clone_size: few; cdr3_aa: CASSRDRDYGYTF; cdr3_nt: TGTGCCAGCAGCCGCGACAGGGACTATGGCTACACCTTC
d_call: .; j_call: TRBJ2-2; v_call: TRBV6-5; clone_size: .; cdr3_aa: CASSYRAIIQGSTGELFF; cdr3_nt: TGTGCCAGCAGTTACCGGGCAATTATTCAGGGGAGCACCGGGGAGCTGTTTTTT
d_call: TRBD2; j_call: TRBJ2-1; v_call: TRBV5-1; clone_size: many; cdr3_aa: CASSLTSADSYNEQFF; cdr3_nt: TGCGCCAGCAGCCTAACTAGCGCCGACTCCTACAATGAGCAGTTCTTC
d_call: .; j_call: TRBJ1-2; v_call: TRBV6-1; clone_size: many; cdr3_aa: CASSDFDDLYGYTF; cdr3_nt: TGTGCCAGCAGTGACTTCGACGATCTCTATGGCTACACCTTC
d_call: .; j_call: TRBJ1-6; v_call: TRBV7-9; clone_size: .; cdr3_aa: CASSPPGLSSPLHF; cdr3_nt: TGTGCCAGCAGCCCCCCCGGCCTAAGTTCACCCCTCCACTTT
d_call: TRBD1; j_call: TRBJ1-2; v_call: TRBV29-1; clone_size: few; cdr3_aa: CSVGDREFFNYGYTF; cdr3_nt: TGCAGCGTCGGGGACAGGGAGTTTTTTAACTATGGCTACACCTTC
d_call: .; j_call: TRBJ1-1; v_call: TRBV7-6; clone_size: many; cdr3_aa: CASSLGSTGFTEAFF; cdr3_nt: TGTGCCAGCAGCTTAGGGTCAACAGGGTTCACTGAAGCTTTCTTT
d_call: .; j_call: TRBJ1-5; v_call: TRBV19; clone_size: few; cdr3_aa: CASSTRVNQPQHF; cdr3_nt: TGTGCCAGTAGTACCAGGGTTAATCAGCCCCAGCATTTT
d_call: TRBD2; j_call: TRBJ2-5; v_call: TRBV6-5; clone_size: .; cdr3_aa: CASSALGLAGPQETQYF; cdr3_nt: TGTGCCAGCAGTGCTTTAGGACTAGCGGGGCCCCAAGAGACCCAGTACTTC
d_call: TRBD1; j_call: TRBJ1-6; v_call: TRBV27; clone_size: .; cdr3_aa: CASSAPGQTYNSPLHF; cdr3_nt: TGTGCCAGCAGTGCTCCGGGACAGACTTATAATTCACCCCTCCACTTT
d_call: .; j_call: TRBJ1-1; v_call: TRBV27; clone_size: .; cdr3_aa: CASGGDIAATEAFF; cdr3_nt: TGTGCCAGCGGAGGGGACATAGCCGCCACTGAAGCTTTCTTT
d_call: .; j_call: TRBJ1-3; v_call: TRBV7-9; clone_size: many; cdr3_aa: CASPSLTGNTIYF; cdr3_nt: TGTGCCAGCCCAAGTCTAACTGGAAACACCATATATTTT
d_call: .; j_call: TRBJ2-2; v_call: TRBV7-2; clone_size: many; cdr3_aa: CASSLSGTANTGELFF; cdr3_nt: TGTGCCAGCAGCTTATCCGGGACCGCGAACACCGGGGAGCTGTTTTTT
d_call: .; j_call: TRBJ2-7; v_call: TRBV6-5; clone_size: .; cdr3_aa: CASSYSGDATALYF; cdr3_nt: TGTGCCAGCAGTTACTCGGGGGACGCGACGGCTCTGTACTTC
d_call: .; j_call: TRBJ1-1; v_call: TRBV7-9; clone_size: few; cdr3_aa: CASSPPYARGVKAEAFF; cdr3_nt: TGTGCCAGCAGCCCACCCTATGCGAGGGGCGTTAAAGCCGAAGCTTTCTTT
d_call: .; j_call: TRBJ2-1; v_call: TRBV15; clone_size: few; cdr3_aa: CATSPRDRGHEQFF; cdr3_nt: TGTGCCACCAGCCCGAGGGATAGGGGACATGAGCAGTTCTTC
d_call: .; j_call: TRBJ2-7; v_call: TRBV7-8; clone_size: many; cdr3_aa: CASSLSGFGRGEQYF; cdr3_nt: TGTGCCAGCAGCTTATCGGGATTTGGGCGAGGCGAGCAGTACTTC
d_call: TRBD1; j_call: TRBJ1-1; v_call: TRBV4-1; clone_size: few; cdr3_aa: CASSHYGTENTEAFF; cdr3_nt: TGCGCCAGCAGCCATTACGGGACAGAGAACACTGAAGCTTTCTTT
d_call: .; j_call: TRBJ2-3; v_call: TRBV14; clone_size: few; cdr3_aa: CASSKTDTQYF; cdr3_nt: TGTGCCAGCAGCAAAACAGATACGCAGTATTTT
d_call: .; j_call: TRBJ2-3; v_call: TRBV5-1; clone_size: once; cdr3_aa: CASSLSWGRRPDTQYF; cdr3_nt: TGCGCCAGCAGCTTGAGCTGGGGGCGCCGACCAGATACGCAGTATTTT
d_call: TRBD1; j_call: TRBJ2-4; v_call: TRBV6-2/TRBV6-3; clone_size: few; cdr3_aa: CASRTGTGTVSAKNIQYF; cdr3_nt: TGTGCCAGCAGAACCGGGACAGGGACGGTCTCAGCCAAAAACATTCAGTACTTC
d_call: .; j_call: TRBJ1-3; v_call: TRBV4-1; clone_size: few; cdr3_aa: CASSQVGGDTIYF; cdr3_nt: TGCGCCAGCAGCCAAGTGGGGGGTGACACCATATATTTT
d_call: .; j_call: TRBJ2-3; v_call: TRBV28; clone_size: many; cdr3_aa: CASRPLARQGPLTDTQYF; cdr3_nt: TGTGCCAGCAGACCCCTCGCCCGGCAGGGGCCGTTGACAGATACGCAGTATTTT
d_call: .; j_call: TRBJ2-2; v_call: TRBV2; clone_size: few; cdr3_aa: CASIGGPNTGELFF; cdr3_nt: TGTGCCAGCATTGGGGGGCCGAACACCGGGGAGCTGTTTTTT
d_call: .; j_call: TRBJ1-2; v_call: TRBV29-1; clone_size: .; cdr3_aa: CSVEPQEGYTF; cdr3_nt: TGCAGCGTTGAACCCCAGGAAGGCTACACCTTC
d_call: TRBD2; j_call: TRBJ2-1; v_call: TRBV20-1; clone_size: few; cdr3_aa: CSARGGKAGSSYNEQFF; cdr3_nt: TGCAGTGCTAGAGGTGGCAAAGCGGGGAGCTCCTACAATGAGCAGTTCTTC
d_call: TRBD1; j_call: TRBJ2-1; v_call: TRBV6-2/TRBV6-3; clone_size: few; cdr3_aa: CASTQGQGRYNEQFF; cdr3_nt: TGTGCCAGCACCCAAGGACAGGGACGCTACAATGAGCAGTTCTTC
d_call: TRBD2; j_call: TRBJ2-1; v_call: TRBV4-3; clone_size: few; cdr3_aa: CASSQDRAGDYNEQFF; cdr3_nt: TGCGCCAGCAGCCAAGATCGAGCGGGGGACTACAATGAGCAGTTCTTC
d_call: .; j_call: TRBJ1-1; v_call: TRBV5-4; clone_size: few; cdr3_aa: CASSLDPTEAFF; cdr3_nt: TGTGCCAGCAGCCTGGATCCCACTGAAGCTTTCTTT
d_call: .; j_call: TRBJ1-3; v_call: TRBV7-6; clone_size: many; cdr3_aa: CASSLGGGPPGNTIYF; cdr3_nt: TGTGCCAGCAGCTTAGGTGGGGGCCCGCCTGGAAACACCATATATTTT
d_call: .; j_call: TRBJ2-1; v_call: TRBV4-1; clone_size: few; cdr3_aa: CASSQARQVYNEQFF; cdr3_nt: TGCGCCAGCAGCCAAGCCAGGCAGGTCTACAATGAGCAGTTCTTC
d_call: TRBD2; j_call: TRBJ2-3; v_call: TRBV7-3; clone_size: many; cdr3_aa: CASSSSGGEGDTQYF; cdr3_nt: TGTGCCAGCAGCTCTAGCGGGGGGGAGGGAGATACGCAGTATTTT
d_call: TRBD2; j_call: TRBJ2-7; v_call: TRBV20-1; clone_size: few; cdr3_aa: CSARVASGDSYEQYF; cdr3_nt: TGCAGTGCTAGAGTTGCCAGCGGGGACTCCTACGAGCAGTACTTC
d_call: .; j_call: TRBJ2-3; v_call: TRBV4-1; clone_size: .; cdr3_aa: CASSQDPGPPLLPSTDTQYF; cdr3_nt: TGCGCCAGCAGCCAAGATCCCGGACCACCTCTCCTGCCTAGCACAGATACGCAGTATTTT
d_call: .; j_call: TRBJ2-7; v_call: TRBV6-6; clone_size: .; cdr3_aa: CASIGRQYEQYF; cdr3_nt: TGTGCCAGCATCGGCAGGCAGTACGAGCAGTACTTC
d_call: .; j_call: TRBJ2-3; v_call: TRBV28; clone_size: .; cdr3_aa: CASSFGRGLTDTQYF; cdr3_nt: TGTGCCAGCAGTTTCGGCAGGGGACTCACAGATACGCAGTATTTT
d_call: .; j_call: TRBJ2-7; v_call: TRBV11-2; clone_size: few; cdr3_aa: CASSLATGTYEQYF; cdr3_nt: TGTGCCAGCAGCTTAGCTACAGGGACCTACGAGCAGTACTTC
d_call: .; j_call: TRBJ2-3; v_call: TRBV7-6; clone_size: many; cdr3_aa: CASSLAGQVPTDTQYF; cdr3_nt: TGTGCCAGCAGCTTAGCGGGGCAGGTCCCCACAGATACGCAGTATTTT
d_call: TRBD2; j_call: TRBJ2-3; v_call: TRBV7-2; clone_size: many; cdr3_aa: CASLTEAGPEDTQYF; cdr3_nt: TGTGCCAGCCTCACCGAAGCGGGGCCCGAGGATACGCAGTATTTT
d_call: TRBD1; j_call: TRBJ2-7; v_call: TRBV6-5; clone_size: many; cdr3_aa: CASSLDRAHEQYF; cdr3_nt: TGTGCCAGCAGTCTCGACAGGGCCCACGAGCAGTACTTC
d_call: .; j_call: TRBJ2-7; v_call: TRBV29-1; clone_size: .; cdr3_aa: CSVLRDQEQYF; cdr3_nt: TGCAGCGTTCTAAGGGATCAGGAGCAGTACTTC
d_call: TRBD1; j_call: TRBJ2-7; v_call: TRBV28; clone_size: many; cdr3_aa: CASKLTGFYEQYF; cdr3_nt: TGTGCCAGTAAATTGACAGGGTTTTACGAGCAGTACTTC